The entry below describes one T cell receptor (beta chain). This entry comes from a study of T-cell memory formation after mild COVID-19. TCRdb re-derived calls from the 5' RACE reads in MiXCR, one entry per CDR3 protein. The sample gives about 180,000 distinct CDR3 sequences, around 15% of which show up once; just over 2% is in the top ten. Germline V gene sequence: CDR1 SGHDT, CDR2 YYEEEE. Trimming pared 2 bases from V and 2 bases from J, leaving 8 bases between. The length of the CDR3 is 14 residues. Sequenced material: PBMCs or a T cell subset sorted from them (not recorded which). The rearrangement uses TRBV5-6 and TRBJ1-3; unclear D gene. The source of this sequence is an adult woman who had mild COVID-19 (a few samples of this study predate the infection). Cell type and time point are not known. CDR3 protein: CASSLPGTGNTIYF. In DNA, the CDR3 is TGTGCCAGCAGCTTACCCGGGACTGGAAACACCATATATTTT.